This TCR beta chain was sequenced during a study of radiation and T cells in renal cell carcinoma. The time point was: baseline pretreatment blood. Treatment denoted: 15 Gy SBRT to primary tumor, nephrectomy 4 weeks later. The CDR3 has 14 amino acids. Germline CDR1 MNHEY, CDR2 SMNVEV (reference sequence). The V end lost 0 bases, the J end lost 4 bases, and 4 bases lay between the germline ends. TCRdb's table, derived via immunoSEQ multiplex PCR, lists solely in-frame clones and lacks some. The table lists approximately 94,000 clones, about four fifths of them singletons. The receptor was isolated from a man aged 55 to 70 with renal cell carcinoma. The chain couples TRBV27 to TRBJ2-6; D unclear. Sequenced material: blood, taken from a patient whose treatment included radiotherapy and nephrectomy. In DNA, the CDR3 is TGTGCCAGCAGTTTATCGTCCGGGGCCAACGTCCTGACTTTC. Encoded protein: CASSLSSGANVLTF.